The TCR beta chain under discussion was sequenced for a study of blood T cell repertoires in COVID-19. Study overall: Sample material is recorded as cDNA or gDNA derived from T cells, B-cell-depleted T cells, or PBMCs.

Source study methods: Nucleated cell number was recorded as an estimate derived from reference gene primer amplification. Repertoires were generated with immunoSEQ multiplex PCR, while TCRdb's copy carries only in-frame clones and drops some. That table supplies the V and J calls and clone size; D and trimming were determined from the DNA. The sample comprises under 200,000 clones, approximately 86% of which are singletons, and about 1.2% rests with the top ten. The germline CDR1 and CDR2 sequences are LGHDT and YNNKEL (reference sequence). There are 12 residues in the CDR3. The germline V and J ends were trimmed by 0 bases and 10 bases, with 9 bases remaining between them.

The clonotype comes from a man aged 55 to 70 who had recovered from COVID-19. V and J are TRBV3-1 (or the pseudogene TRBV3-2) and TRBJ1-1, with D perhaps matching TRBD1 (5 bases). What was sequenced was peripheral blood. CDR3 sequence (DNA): TGTGCCAGCAGCCAAGAGGACAAGGGAGCTTTCTTT. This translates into CASSQEDKGAFF.